This TCR beta chain was captured by sequencing in a study of CXCR3-negative and CXCR3-positive naive CD8 T cells. For this clonotype: As yet, its antigen is unknown.

Each CD8+ T cell subset was sorted in triplicate, a few hundred thousand cells each. Study-level results: Similarly elevated diversity marked both naive subsets, with memory CD8+ cells showing far lower diversity. Similar TRBV-TRBJ usage characterized naive CXCR3-negative and CXCR3-positive cells; memory cells differed.

The CDR3 contains 19 residues. The method, 5' RACE with UMI labels, was used to prepare the TRB cDNA libraries. Following a re-call of the 5' RACE reads, TCRdb has one entry per CDR3 protein and lacks DNA. The repertoire shows about 90,000 distinct CDR3 sequences; the top ten hold about 1%. This TCR was recovered from a human donor in good health. Some clones in this sample may be carry-over from other donors' samples. Sequencing was performed on naive CXCR3- CD8+ T cells from blood. Subset meaning: CD45RO-CCR7+CD27+CD95- naive CD8+ T cells lacking CXCR3 (TNR3-). The genes are TRBV12-3 or TRBV12-4 and TRBJ2-6. The CDR3 reads CASSLSEDQRTPGANVLTF.